This is a list of T cell receptor beta chains from one sample in a study of shared clonotypes between healthy human individuals. Clones were read by immunoSEQ multiplex PCR, and TCRdb kept only the in-frame ones, dropping some. The sample carries some 2,000,000 clones, approximately 94% recorded once. The material sequenced was naive CD4+ T cells sorted from blood. These receptors were taken from a man between 18 and 35 years old in good health. Both conserved end residues are part of each CDR3. The D gene is left open where the match is weak. Size is omitted from some rows. Given values are once, few, many or a class for expanded clones.

CDR3 DNA: TGTGCCAGCAGTTACTTGGGACAGACCATCACCGGGGAGCTGTTTTTT; CDR3 protein: CASSYLGQTITGELFF; J gene: TRBJ2-2; V gene: TRBV6-6; clone size: .; D gene: TRBD1
CDR3 DNA: TGTGCCAGCAGCCCCCGGGCGGGGGGAGCAGACGAGCAGTACTTC; CDR3 protein: CASSPRAGGADEQYF; J gene: TRBJ2-7; V gene: TRBV11-2; clone size: .; D gene: TRBD2
CDR3 DNA: TGTGCCAGCAGCTTAGGAGGGCTAGCGGACTACGAGCAGTACTTC; CDR3 protein: CASSLGGLADYEQYF; J gene: TRBJ2-7; V gene: TRBV7-2; clone size: .; D gene: TRBD2
CDR3 DNA: TGTGCCAGCAGCTTAAAAGCGGGAACGGTCGAGCAGTACTTC; CDR3 protein: CASSLKAGTVEQYF; J gene: TRBJ2-7; V gene: TRBV7-6; clone size: .; D gene: TRBD2
CDR3 DNA: TGCGCCAGCAGCCGGCCCCCCGCACCTGAGCAGTTCTTC; CDR3 protein: CASSRPPAPEQFF; J gene: TRBJ2-1; V gene: TRBV5-1; clone size: .; D gene: .
CDR3 DNA: TGCGCCAGCAGCTTCCTGGGAGGTTTCGAGAACACCGGGGAGCTGTTTTTT; CDR3 protein: CASSFLGGFENTGELFF; J gene: TRBJ2-2; V gene: TRBV5-1; clone size: .; D gene: .
CDR3 DNA: TGTGCCAGCAGCCAACCGGGACTAGCGGGGGGGGGTCGAGAGACCCAGTACTTC; CDR3 protein: CASSQPGLAGGGRETQYF; J gene: TRBJ2-5; V gene: TRBV4-2; clone size: .; D gene: TRBD2
CDR3 DNA: TGCAGCGTTGGGGGGGTCCACGAGCAGTACTTC; CDR3 protein: CSVGGVHEQYF; J gene: TRBJ2-7; V gene: TRBV29-1; clone size: .; D gene: .
CDR3 DNA: TGTGCCAGCTCACCTCTAGCAGGGACAGGGAATAACATTCAGTACTTC; CDR3 protein: CASSPLAGTGNNIQYF; J gene: TRBJ2-4; V gene: TRBV18; clone size: .; D gene: TRBD1
CDR3 DNA: TGTGCCATCAGGACCGACAGGTGGGTGACTGAAGCTTTCTTT; CDR3 protein: CAIRTDRWVTEAFF; J gene: TRBJ1-1; V gene: TRBV10-3; clone size: .; D gene: .
CDR3 DNA: TGTGCCAGCAGTACTCTAGCGCCGAGCTCCTACGAGCAGTACTTC; CDR3 protein: CASSTLAPSSYEQYF; J gene: TRBJ2-7; V gene: TRBV21-1; clone size: .; D gene: .
CDR3 DNA: TGTGCCAGCTCACCAACCTTTCCAGGGGTGGTTGGCTACACCTTC; CDR3 protein: CASSPTFPGVVGYTF; J gene: TRBJ1-2; V gene: TRBV18; clone size: .; D gene: .
CDR3 DNA: TGTGCCAGTAGTATGTCCCGCGGATTCTACGAGCAGTACTTC; CDR3 protein: CASSMSRGFYEQYF; J gene: TRBJ2-7; V gene: TRBV19; clone size: .; D gene: .
CDR3 DNA: TGTGCCAGCAGCGTCGGAGGGGCCCTCGCCGGGGAGCTGTTTTTT; CDR3 protein: CASSVGGALAGELFF; J gene: TRBJ2-2; V gene: TRBV9; clone size: .; D gene: .
CDR3 DNA: TGTGCCAGCAGCGTAGTGGGGACCCCTGGGGCCAACGTCCTGACTTTC; CDR3 protein: CASSVVGTPGANVLTF; J gene: TRBJ2-6; V gene: TRBV9; clone size: .; D gene: .
CDR3 DNA: TGTGCCAGCAGCTTAGTAGGGGCGGGCCTGAGCACAGATACGCAGTATTTT; CDR3 protein: CASSLVGAGLSTDTQYF; J gene: TRBJ2-3; V gene: TRBV7-2; clone size: .; D gene: .
CDR3 DNA: TGTGCCAGCTCACCGTCCGACAGGGATGGAAACACCATATATTTT; CDR3 protein: CASSPSDRDGNTIYF; J gene: TRBJ1-3; V gene: TRBV18; clone size: .; D gene: TRBD1
CDR3 DNA: TGCAGCGACACGGGACAGGGATGGGTGAACACTGAAGCTTTCTTT; CDR3 protein: CSDTGQGWVNTEAFF; J gene: TRBJ1-1; V gene: TRBV29-1; clone size: .; D gene: TRBD1
CDR3 DNA: TGTGCCGTACAACCTAGGGGACGGGCGAACACTGAAGCTTTCTTT; CDR3 protein: CAVQPRGRANTEAFF; J gene: TRBJ1-1; V gene: TRBV19; clone size: .; D gene: .
CDR3 DNA: TGCGCCAGCAGCCAAGGTATAGCGGGGGCTTCAGGGACCCAGTACTTC; CDR3 protein: CASSQGIAGASGTQYF; J gene: TRBJ2-5; V gene: TRBV4-1; clone size: .; D gene: TRBD2
CDR3 DNA: TGCGCCAGCAGCTTTCGGGAGTCCGGGGATGAGCAGTTCTTC; CDR3 protein: CASSFRESGDEQFF; J gene: TRBJ2-1; V gene: TRBV5-1; clone size: once; D gene: .
CDR3 DNA: TGTGCCAGCAGTGAAGCGAGAAAGGGGGCTACGAAGCCCCAGCATTTT; CDR3 protein: CASSEARKGATKPQHF; J gene: TRBJ1-5; V gene: TRBV6-1; clone size: .; D gene: TRBD1
CDR3 DNA: TGCGCCAGCAGCCAAGGGTGGGGACAGGGGTTTGAAAAACTGTTTTTT; CDR3 protein: CASSQGWGQGFEKLFF; J gene: TRBJ1-4; V gene: TRBV4-1; clone size: .; D gene: TRBD1
CDR3 DNA: TGTGCCAGCAGCTCTTTTAGCGGGGGGGGCACAGATACGCAGTATTTT; CDR3 protein: CASSSFSGGGTDTQYF; J gene: TRBJ2-3; V gene: TRBV28; clone size: .; D gene: TRBD2
CDR3 DNA: TGCGCCAGCAGTGAGTCGACAGGAGCTAATGAAAAACTGTTTTTT; CDR3 protein: CASSESTGANEKLFF; J gene: TRBJ1-4; V gene: TRBV10-1; clone size: .; D gene: .
CDR3 DNA: TGTGCCAGCAGTGAAATGGCAGGTAACACCGGGGAGCTGTTTTTT; CDR3 protein: CASSEMAGNTGELFF; J gene: TRBJ2-2; V gene: TRBV2; clone size: .; D gene: .
CDR3 DNA: TGTGCCAGCAGCGAGACGGGACAGGTTGGAGTAAGCAATCAGCCCCAGCATTTT; CDR3 protein: CASSETGQVGVSNQPQHF; J gene: TRBJ1-5; V gene: TRBV7-9; clone size: .; D gene: TRBD1
CDR3 DNA: TGTGCCAGCAGTCTCCGGACTAGCGGGAATGAGCAGTTCTTC; CDR3 protein: CASSLRTSGNEQFF; J gene: TRBJ2-1; V gene: TRBV27; clone size: .; D gene: TRBD2
CDR3 DNA: TGTGCCAGCAGTTTAACAGGGACAGGGGGAAACTATGGCTACACCTTC; CDR3 protein: CASSLTGTGGNYGYTF; J gene: TRBJ1-2; V gene: TRBV28; clone size: .; D gene: TRBD1
CDR3 DNA: TGTGCCAGAAGCTTGAGGCCTGGACGCTACGAGCAGTACTTC; CDR3 protein: CARSLRPGRYEQYF; J gene: TRBJ2-7; V gene: TRBV5-3; clone size: once; D gene: .
CDR3 DNA: TGTGCCAGCAGAATTGGATGGCAGCTCCTTTACGAGCAGTACTTC; CDR3 protein: CASRIGWQLLYEQYF; J gene: TRBJ2-7; V gene: TRBV11-2; clone size: .; D gene: .
CDR3 DNA: TGTGCCAGCAGCAACCCGGGACAGAGGAATTCACCCCTCCACTTT; CDR3 protein: CASSNPGQRNSPLHF; J gene: TRBJ1-6; V gene: TRBV21-1; clone size: .; D gene: .
CDR3 DNA: TGTGCCAGCAGCTTTGAGACTAGCACCGGGGAGCTGTTTTTT; CDR3 protein: CASSFETSTGELFF; J gene: TRBJ2-2; V gene: TRBV7-9; clone size: .; D gene: .
CDR3 DNA: TGTGCCAGCAGTGGGGCAACGCGGGATCAGCCCCAGCATTTT; CDR3 protein: CASSGATRDQPQHF; J gene: TRBJ1-5; V gene: TRBV6-1; clone size: .; D gene: .
CDR3 DNA: TGTGCCAGCAGCCCGATCACTAGCGGCTCCTACAATGAGCAGTTCTTC; CDR3 protein: CASSPITSGSYNEQFF; J gene: TRBJ2-1; V gene: TRBV7-9; clone size: .; D gene: TRBD2
CDR3 DNA: TGCGCCAGCAGTCAATCTGCGAGGAGCTCCTACGAGCAGTACTTC; CDR3 protein: CASSQSARSSYEQYF; J gene: TRBJ2-7; V gene: TRBV23-1; clone size: .; D gene: .
CDR3 DNA: TGCAGTGCTAGACAGACCTATGGCTACACCTTC; CDR3 protein: CSARQTYGYTF; J gene: TRBJ1-2; V gene: TRBV20-1; clone size: .; D gene: .
CDR3 DNA: TGTGCCAGCTCACCACTACCCGGGCCCGAGCAGTACTTC; CDR3 protein: CASSPLPGPEQYF; J gene: TRBJ2-7; V gene: TRBV18; clone size: .; D gene: .
CDR3 DNA: TGTGCCAGCAGTGAATCAATCCCAGAGACCCAGTACTTC; CDR3 protein: CASSESIPETQYF; J gene: TRBJ2-5; V gene: TRBV25-1; clone size: .; D gene: .
CDR3 DNA: TGTGCCAGCAGCTTCGCCACTTATCAAGAGACCCAGTACTTC; CDR3 protein: CASSFATYQETQYF; J gene: TRBJ2-5; V gene: TRBV7-2; clone size: .; D gene: .
CDR3 DNA: TGCGCCAGCAGCTTGAGCCTCAGGGGGACCTATGGCTACACCTTC; CDR3 protein: CASSLSLRGTYGYTF; J gene: TRBJ1-2; V gene: TRBV5-1; clone size: .; D gene: TRBD1
CDR3 DNA: TGTGCCAGCAGTTACGGAGGGCGCGGTGACAATGAGCAGTTCTTC; CDR3 protein: CASSYGGRGDNEQFF; J gene: TRBJ2-1; V gene: TRBV6-5; clone size: .; D gene: .
CDR3 DNA: TGCAGCGTAACCGGGACATATAACACTGAAGCTTTCTTT; CDR3 protein: CSVTGTYNTEAFF; J gene: TRBJ1-1; V gene: TRBV29-1; clone size: .; D gene: .
CDR3 DNA: TGTGCCAGCAGCTTAGACCGGGGGGTTGGCGATGAGCAGTTCTTC; CDR3 protein: CASSLDRGVGDEQFF; J gene: TRBJ2-1; V gene: TRBV7-2; clone size: .; D gene: TRBD2
CDR3 DNA: TGTGCCAGCAGTTACGGGGGATATGAGCAGTTCTTC; CDR3 protein: CASSYGGYEQFF; J gene: TRBJ2-1; V gene: TRBV6-6; clone size: .; D gene: .
CDR3 DNA: TGTGCCAGCAGTGCCTCAGGGGGCTCTAATGAAAAACTGTTTTTT; CDR3 protein: CASSASGGSNEKLFF; J gene: TRBJ1-4; V gene: TRBV2; clone size: .; D gene: TRBD1
CDR3 DNA: TGTGCCAGCAGCCGGGACATCACTGAAGCTTTCTTT; CDR3 protein: CASSRDITEAFF; J gene: TRBJ1-1; V gene: TRBV4-2; clone size: .; D gene: .
CDR3 DNA: TGTGCCAGCAGCCAAACCCGACGGGACAGCCCGAACCCCTACGAGCAGTACTTC; CDR3 protein: CASSQTRRDSPNPYEQYF; J gene: TRBJ2-7; V gene: TRBV11-2; clone size: .; D gene: TRBD1
CDR3 DNA: TGTGCTAGTGCCGTAATAGCGGGATTGACAGATACGCAGTATTTT; CDR3 protein: CASAVIAGLTDTQYF; J gene: TRBJ2-3; V gene: TRBV12-5; clone size: .; D gene: TRBD2